A selection of T cell receptor beta chains follows, all from one sample in a study of blood T cell repertoires in COVID-19. The data were produced by immunoSEQ multiplex PCR, yet TCRdb's version contains in-frame clones alone and is incomplete. The sample carries about 100,000 clones, 85% recorded once. Sequencing used peripheral blood. Receptors originate from a woman in her sixties or seventies with active or convalescent COVID-19. Both conserved end residues are part of each CDR3. D genes are given only for firm matches. The size entry is marked missing in some rows and otherwise reads once, few, many or a size class.

D gene: TRBD2; clone size: NA; J gene: TRBJ2-7; V gene: TRBV30; CDR3 protein: CAWRVAGVYEQYF
D gene: NA; clone size: NA; J gene: TRBJ2-3; V gene: TRBV5-6; CDR3 protein: CASSFRPTSTDTQYF
D gene: TRBD2; clone size: NA; J gene: TRBJ2-7; V gene: TRBV24-1; CDR3 protein: CATSPGGGTYEQYF
D gene: TRBD2; clone size: few; J gene: TRBJ2-7; V gene: TRBV4-2; CDR3 protein: CASSQEGGLAGLSYEQYF
D gene: TRBD1; clone size: NA; J gene: TRBJ1-3; V gene: TRBV6-5; CDR3 protein: CASRSDRGPGNTIYF
D gene: NA; clone size: NA; J gene: TRBJ1-4; V gene: TRBV28; CDR3 protein: CASSLYGLNEKLFF
D gene: NA; clone size: once; J gene: TRBJ2-5; V gene: TRBV11-2; CDR3 protein: CASSNRYSQYF
D gene: NA; clone size: NA; J gene: TRBJ1-6; V gene: TRBV19; CDR3 protein: CASSNRINSPLHF
D gene: NA; clone size: once; J gene: TRBJ1-5; V gene: TRBV7-9; CDR3 protein: CASSFLREEQPQHF
D gene: TRBD2; clone size: NA; J gene: TRBJ2-5; V gene: TRBV19; CDR3 protein: CASSELGGLAGAQETQYF
D gene: NA; clone size: NA; J gene: TRBJ2-2; V gene: TRBV11-2; CDR3 protein: CASSLRGGLGELFF
D gene: NA; clone size: NA; J gene: TRBJ1-2; V gene: TRBV19; CDR3 protein: CASSLTQDYGYTF
D gene: TRBD1; clone size: NA; J gene: TRBJ1-1; V gene: TRBV9; CDR3 protein: CASSVGTGKAEAFF
D gene: TRBD2; clone size: NA; J gene: TRBJ2-6; V gene: TRBV18; CDR3 protein: CASSPRASGGFDSGANVLTF
D gene: NA; clone size: NA; J gene: TRBJ2-3; V gene: TRBV3-1/TRBV3-2; CDR3 protein: CASSQWTSSGTDTQYF
D gene: TRBD2; clone size: NA; J gene: TRBJ2-5; V gene: TRBV7-9; CDR3 protein: CASTKERLRGAGETQYF
D gene: NA; clone size: NA; J gene: TRBJ1-1; V gene: TRBV9; CDR3 protein: CASSPGILRNTEAFF
D gene: NA; clone size: once; J gene: TRBJ1-5; V gene: TRBV15; CDR3 protein: CATSRDVGRKTSNQPQHF
D gene: TRBD2; clone size: NA; J gene: TRBJ2-2; V gene: TRBV27; CDR3 protein: CASSLYPGTSGRRDTGELFF
D gene: NA; clone size: NA; J gene: TRBJ2-1; V gene: TRBV6-5; CDR3 protein: CASRGWSGAQFF
D gene: TRBD1; clone size: NA; J gene: TRBJ1-5; V gene: TRBV6-5; CDR3 protein: CASSPSRGQNQPQHF
D gene: TRBD2; clone size: NA; J gene: TRBJ2-3; V gene: TRBV5-4; CDR3 protein: CASSSSRGSGDTQYF
D gene: NA; clone size: NA; J gene: TRBJ2-3; V gene: TRBV11-3; CDR3 protein: CASSQFTPTGGTQYF
D gene: TRBD1; clone size: NA; J gene: TRBJ1-5; V gene: TRBV5-8; CDR3 protein: CASSPGGAWQPQHF
D gene: TRBD2; clone size: NA; J gene: TRBJ2-5; V gene: TRBV7-2; CDR3 protein: CASSATSLAGVGETQYF
D gene: NA; clone size: NA; J gene: TRBJ2-5; V gene: TRBV18; CDR3 protein: CASSPSGQETQYF
D gene: TRBD1; clone size: NA; J gene: TRBJ1-5; V gene: TRBV9; CDR3 protein: CASSAGQGIDQPQHF